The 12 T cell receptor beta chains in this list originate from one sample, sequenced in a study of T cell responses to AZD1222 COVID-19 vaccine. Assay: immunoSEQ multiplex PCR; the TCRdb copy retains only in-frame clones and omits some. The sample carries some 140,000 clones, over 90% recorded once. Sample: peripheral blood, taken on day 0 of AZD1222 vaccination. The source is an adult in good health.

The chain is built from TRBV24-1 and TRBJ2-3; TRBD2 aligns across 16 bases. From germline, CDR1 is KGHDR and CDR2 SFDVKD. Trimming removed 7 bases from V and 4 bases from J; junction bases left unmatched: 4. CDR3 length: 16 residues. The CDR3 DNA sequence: TGTGCCACCAGACCGGGACTAGCGGGAGGGGCAGATACGCAGTATTTT. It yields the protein CATRPGLAGGADTQYF.

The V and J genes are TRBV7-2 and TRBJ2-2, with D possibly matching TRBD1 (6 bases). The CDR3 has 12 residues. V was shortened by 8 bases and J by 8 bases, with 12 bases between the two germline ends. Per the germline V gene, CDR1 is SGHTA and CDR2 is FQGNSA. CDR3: CASQGRMGELFF. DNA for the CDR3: TGTGCCAGCCAGGGGCGCATGGGGGAGCTGTTTTTT.

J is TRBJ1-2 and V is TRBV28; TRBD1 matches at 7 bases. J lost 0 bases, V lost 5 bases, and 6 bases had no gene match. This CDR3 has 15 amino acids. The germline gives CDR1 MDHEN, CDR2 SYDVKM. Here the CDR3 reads CASSAWDSANYGYTF. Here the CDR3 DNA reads TGTGCCAGCAGTGCGTGGGACAGCGCTAACTATGGCTACACCTTC.

Here the CDR3 reads CAWSPRRGQGGSPLHF. The DNA for the CDR3 is TGTGCCTGGAGTCCACGGAGGGGACAGGGGGGTTCACCCCTCCACTTT. V usage is TRBV30 and J usage is TRBJ1-6, with TRBD1 identical over 11 bases. CDR3 length: 16 residues. The V and J ends lost 2 bases and 9 bases, in that order; junction bases with no gene match: 9. The germline CDR1 and CDR2 sequences are GTSNPN and SVGIG (reference sequence).

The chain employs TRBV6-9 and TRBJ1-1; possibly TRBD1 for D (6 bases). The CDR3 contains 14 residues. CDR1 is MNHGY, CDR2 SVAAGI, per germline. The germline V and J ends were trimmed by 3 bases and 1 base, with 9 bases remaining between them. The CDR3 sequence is CASSYATGNTEAFF. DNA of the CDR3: TGTGCCAGCAGTTACGCGACAGGGAACACTGAAGCTTTCTTT.

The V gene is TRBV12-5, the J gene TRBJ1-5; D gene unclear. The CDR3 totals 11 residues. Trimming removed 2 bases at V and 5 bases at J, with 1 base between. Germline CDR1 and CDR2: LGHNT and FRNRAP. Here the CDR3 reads CASGLHQPQHF. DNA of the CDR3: TGTGCTAGTGGTTTGCATCAGCCCCAGCATTTT.

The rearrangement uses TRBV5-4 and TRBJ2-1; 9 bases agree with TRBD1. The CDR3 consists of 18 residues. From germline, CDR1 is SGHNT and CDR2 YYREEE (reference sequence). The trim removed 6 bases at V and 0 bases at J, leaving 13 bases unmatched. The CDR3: CASTPGQGSSGSYNEQFF. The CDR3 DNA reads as TGTGCCAGCACCCCGGGACAGGGCTCTAGCGGCTCCTACAATGAGCAGTTCTTC.

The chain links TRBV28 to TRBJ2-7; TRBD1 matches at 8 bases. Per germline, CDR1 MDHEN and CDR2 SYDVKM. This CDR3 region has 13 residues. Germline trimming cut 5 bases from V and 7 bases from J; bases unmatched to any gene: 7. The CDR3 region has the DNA TGTGCCAGCAGTCCGGACAGGGTTATAGAGCAGTACTTC. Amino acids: CASSPDRVIEQYF.

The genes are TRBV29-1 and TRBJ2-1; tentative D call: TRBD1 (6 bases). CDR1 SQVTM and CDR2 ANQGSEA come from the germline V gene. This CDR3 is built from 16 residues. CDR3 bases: TGCAGAGGGGGTCGTTGGCGTCCCAGCTCCTACAATGAGCAGTTCTTC. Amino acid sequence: CRGGRWRPSSYNEQFF.

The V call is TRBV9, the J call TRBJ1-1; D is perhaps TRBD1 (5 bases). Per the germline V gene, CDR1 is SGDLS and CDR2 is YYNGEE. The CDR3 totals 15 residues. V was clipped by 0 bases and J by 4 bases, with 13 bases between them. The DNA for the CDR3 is TGTGCCAGCAGCGTAGGGGGGGGAGCCACCACTGAAGCTTTCTTT. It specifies CASSVGGGATTEAFF.

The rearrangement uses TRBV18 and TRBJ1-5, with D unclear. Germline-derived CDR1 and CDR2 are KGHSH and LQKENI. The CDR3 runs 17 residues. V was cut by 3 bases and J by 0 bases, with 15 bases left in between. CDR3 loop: CASSPSPTTNSNQPQHF. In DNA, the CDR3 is TGTGCCAGCTCACCGTCGCCTACGACAAATAGCAATCAGCCCCAGCATTTT.

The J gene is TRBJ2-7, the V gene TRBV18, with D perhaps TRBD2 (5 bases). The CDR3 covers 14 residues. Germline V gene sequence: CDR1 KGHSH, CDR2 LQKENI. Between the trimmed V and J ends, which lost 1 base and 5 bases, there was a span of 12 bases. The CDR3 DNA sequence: TGTGCCAGCTCACCACTTTCACGGGGTAACGAGCAGTACTTC. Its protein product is CASSPLSRGNEQYF.